This T cell receptor (beta chain) appears in the sequencing data of a study of CD8+CD57+ T cells in acquired aplastic anemia. Turning to the study itself: An average of roughly 2.9 ug of DNA was obtained from sorted CD4+ and CD8+ cells. Healthy donors had, on average, approximately 9.9 million reads for their CD4+ cells. Points from the study as a whole: Overlap between patients and controls comprised some 31 CD8+ CDR3 sequences. No significant patient-versus-control difference appeared in CD8+ Simpson's diversity.

Researchers used genomic DNA as the template to profile TCR beta VDJ and CDR3. MiXCR, run by TCRdb on the reads, gives a single entry per CDR3 protein. This sample yields some 200,000 distinct CDR3 sequences, of which 30% to 40% are seen a single time; 0.95% to 1.2% belongs to the top ten. The CDR3 runs 14 residues. Germline lookup yields CDR1 WNHNN and CDR2 SYGVQD (reference sequence). Trimming removed 3 bases at V and 4 bases at J, with 11 bases between. This clonotype was counted ten times or more. Its antigen is still unknown. The receptor comes from a human donor in good health, serving as a control. The chain has TRBV10-1 and TRBJ2-3, with D possibly TRBD2 on 6 matching bases. Material: sorted CD4+, CD8+, or CD8+CD57+ T cells (not recorded which) from PBMCs. CDR3 DNA: TGCGCCAGCAGTGACGGGGGACGCTCAGATACGCAGTATTTT. This codes for CASSDGGRSDTQYF.